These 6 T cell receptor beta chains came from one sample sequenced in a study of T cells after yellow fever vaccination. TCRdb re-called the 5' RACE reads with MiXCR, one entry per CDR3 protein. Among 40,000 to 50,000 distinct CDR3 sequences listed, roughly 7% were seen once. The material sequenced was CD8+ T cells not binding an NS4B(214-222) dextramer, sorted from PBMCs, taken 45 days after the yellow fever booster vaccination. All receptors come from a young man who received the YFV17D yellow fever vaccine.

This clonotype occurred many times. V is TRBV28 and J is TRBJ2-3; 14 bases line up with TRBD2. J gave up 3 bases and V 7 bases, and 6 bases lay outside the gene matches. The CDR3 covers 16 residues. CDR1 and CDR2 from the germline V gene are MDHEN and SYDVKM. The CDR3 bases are TGTGCCAGCACCGGGACTAGCGGGAGTCCTACAGATACGCAGTATTTT. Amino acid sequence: CASTGTSGSPTDTQYF.

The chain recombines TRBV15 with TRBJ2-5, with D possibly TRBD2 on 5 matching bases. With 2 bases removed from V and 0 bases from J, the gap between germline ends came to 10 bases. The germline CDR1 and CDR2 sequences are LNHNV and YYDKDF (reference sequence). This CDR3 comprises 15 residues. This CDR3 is CATSRRTVYQETQYF. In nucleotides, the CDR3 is TGTGCCACCAGCAGACGGACTGTGTACCAAGAGACCCAGTACTTC.

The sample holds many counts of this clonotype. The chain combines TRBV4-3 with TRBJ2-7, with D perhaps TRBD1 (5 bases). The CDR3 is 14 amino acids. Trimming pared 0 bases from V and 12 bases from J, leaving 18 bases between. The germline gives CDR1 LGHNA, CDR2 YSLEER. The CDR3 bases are TGCGCCAGCAGCCAAGACCTAGGGGAACTAACCCTGTACTTC. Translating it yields CASSQDLGELTLYF.

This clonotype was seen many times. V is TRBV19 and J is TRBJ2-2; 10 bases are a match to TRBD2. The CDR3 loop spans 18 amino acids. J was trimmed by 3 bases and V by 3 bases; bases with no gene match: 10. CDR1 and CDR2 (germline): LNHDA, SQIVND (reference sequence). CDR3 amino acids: CASSMTLAGASDTGELFF. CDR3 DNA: TGTGCCAGTAGTATGACGCTAGCGGGAGCTTCTGACACCGGGGAGCTGTTTTTT.

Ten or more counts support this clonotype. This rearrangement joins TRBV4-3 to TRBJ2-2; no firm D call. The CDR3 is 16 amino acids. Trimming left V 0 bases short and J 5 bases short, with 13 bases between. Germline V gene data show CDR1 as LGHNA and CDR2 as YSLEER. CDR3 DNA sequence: TGCGCCAGCAGCCAAGATTTTGTAGGGTGGACCGGGGAGCTGTTTTTT. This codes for CASSQDFVGWTGELFF.

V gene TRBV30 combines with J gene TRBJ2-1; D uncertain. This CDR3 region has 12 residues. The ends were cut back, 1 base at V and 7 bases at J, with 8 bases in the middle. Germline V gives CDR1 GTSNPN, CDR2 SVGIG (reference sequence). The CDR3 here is CAWSELWNEQFF. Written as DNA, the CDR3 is TGTGCCTGGAGTGAACTCTGGAATGAGCAGTTCTTC.